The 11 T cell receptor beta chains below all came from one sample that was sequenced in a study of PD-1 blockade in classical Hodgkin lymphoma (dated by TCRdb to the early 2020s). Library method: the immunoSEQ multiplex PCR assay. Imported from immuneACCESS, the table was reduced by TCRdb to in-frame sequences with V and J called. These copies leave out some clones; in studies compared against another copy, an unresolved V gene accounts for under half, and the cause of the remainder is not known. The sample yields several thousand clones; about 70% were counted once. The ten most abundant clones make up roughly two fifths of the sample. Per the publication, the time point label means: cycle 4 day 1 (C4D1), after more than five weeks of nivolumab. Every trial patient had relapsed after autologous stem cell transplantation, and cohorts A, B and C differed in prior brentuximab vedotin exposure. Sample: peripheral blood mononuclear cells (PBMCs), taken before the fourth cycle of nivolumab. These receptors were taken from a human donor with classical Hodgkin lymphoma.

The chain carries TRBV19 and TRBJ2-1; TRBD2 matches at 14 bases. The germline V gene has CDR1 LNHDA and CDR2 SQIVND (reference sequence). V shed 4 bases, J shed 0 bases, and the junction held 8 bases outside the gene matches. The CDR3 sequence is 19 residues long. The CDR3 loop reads CASSRLAGGEFSSYNEQFF. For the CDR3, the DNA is TGTGCCAGTAGTAGACTAGCGGGAGGGGAATTCAGCTCCTACAATGAGCAGTTCTTC.

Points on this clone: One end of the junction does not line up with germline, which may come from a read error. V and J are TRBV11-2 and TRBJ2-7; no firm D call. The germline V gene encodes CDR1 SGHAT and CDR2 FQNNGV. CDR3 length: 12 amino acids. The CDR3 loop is CASSSLDAERYF. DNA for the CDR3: TGTGCCAGCAGCTCCCTTGACGCAGAGCGGTACTTC.

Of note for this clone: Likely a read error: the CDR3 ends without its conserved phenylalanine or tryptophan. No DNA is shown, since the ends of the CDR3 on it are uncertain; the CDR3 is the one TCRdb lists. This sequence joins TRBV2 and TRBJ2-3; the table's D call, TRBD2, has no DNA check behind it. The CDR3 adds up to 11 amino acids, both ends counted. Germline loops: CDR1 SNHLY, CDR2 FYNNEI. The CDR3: CASSDTWTSGL.

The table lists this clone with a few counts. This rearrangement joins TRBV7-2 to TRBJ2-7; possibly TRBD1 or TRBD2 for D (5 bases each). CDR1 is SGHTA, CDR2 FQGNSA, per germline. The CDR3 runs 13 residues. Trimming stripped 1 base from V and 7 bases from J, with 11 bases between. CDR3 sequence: CASSLERGVEQYF. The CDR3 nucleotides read TGTGCCAGCAGCTTAGAGAGGGGCGTAGAGCAGTACTTC.

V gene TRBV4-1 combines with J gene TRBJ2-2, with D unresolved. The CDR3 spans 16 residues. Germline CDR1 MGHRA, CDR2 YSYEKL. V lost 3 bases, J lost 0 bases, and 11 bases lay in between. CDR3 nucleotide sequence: TGCGCCAGCAGCCAGGTCTTACTAACGAACACCGGGGAGCTGTTTTTT. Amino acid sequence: CASSQVLLTNTGELFF.

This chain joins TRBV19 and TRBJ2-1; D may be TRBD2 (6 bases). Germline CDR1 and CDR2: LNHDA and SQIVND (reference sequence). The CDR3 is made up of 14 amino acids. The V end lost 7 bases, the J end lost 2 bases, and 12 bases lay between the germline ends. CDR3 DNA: TGTGCCAGTACCCTGGGGGGACCCTACAATGAGCAGTTCTTC. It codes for CASTLGGPYNEQFF.

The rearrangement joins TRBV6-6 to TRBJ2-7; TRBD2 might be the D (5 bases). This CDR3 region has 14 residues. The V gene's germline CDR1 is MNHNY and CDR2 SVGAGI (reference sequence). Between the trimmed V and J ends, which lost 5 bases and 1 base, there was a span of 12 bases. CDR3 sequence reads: CASSADSWSYEQYF. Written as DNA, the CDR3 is TGTGCCAGCAGTGCGGACTCCTGGTCCTACGAGCAGTACTTC.

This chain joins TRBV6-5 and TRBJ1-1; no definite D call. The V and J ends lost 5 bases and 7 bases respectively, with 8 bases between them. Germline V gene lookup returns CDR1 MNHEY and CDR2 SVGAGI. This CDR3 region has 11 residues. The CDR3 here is CASSRVDEAFF. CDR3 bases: TGTGCCAGCAGTCGGGTGGATGAAGCTTTCTTT.

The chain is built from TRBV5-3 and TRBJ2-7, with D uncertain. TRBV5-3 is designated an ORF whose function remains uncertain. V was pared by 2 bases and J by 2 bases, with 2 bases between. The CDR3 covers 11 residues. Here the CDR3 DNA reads TGTGCCAGAAGCTTCCCCTACGAGCAGTACTTC. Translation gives CARSFPYEQYF.

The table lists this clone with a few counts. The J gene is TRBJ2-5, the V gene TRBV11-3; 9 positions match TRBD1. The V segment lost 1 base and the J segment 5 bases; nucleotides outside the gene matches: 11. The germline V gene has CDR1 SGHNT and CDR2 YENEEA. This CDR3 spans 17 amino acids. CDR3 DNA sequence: TGTGCCAGCAGCTTAGGCCGAACAGGGGGCGCGAGCGAGACCCAGTACTTC. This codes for CASSLGRTGGASETQYF.

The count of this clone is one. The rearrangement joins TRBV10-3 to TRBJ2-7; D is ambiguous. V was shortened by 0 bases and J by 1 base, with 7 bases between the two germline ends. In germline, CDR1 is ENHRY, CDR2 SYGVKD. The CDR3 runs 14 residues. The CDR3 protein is CAISESRQSYEQYF. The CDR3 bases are TGTGCCATCAGTGAGTCGCGGCAGTCCTACGAGCAGTACTTC.